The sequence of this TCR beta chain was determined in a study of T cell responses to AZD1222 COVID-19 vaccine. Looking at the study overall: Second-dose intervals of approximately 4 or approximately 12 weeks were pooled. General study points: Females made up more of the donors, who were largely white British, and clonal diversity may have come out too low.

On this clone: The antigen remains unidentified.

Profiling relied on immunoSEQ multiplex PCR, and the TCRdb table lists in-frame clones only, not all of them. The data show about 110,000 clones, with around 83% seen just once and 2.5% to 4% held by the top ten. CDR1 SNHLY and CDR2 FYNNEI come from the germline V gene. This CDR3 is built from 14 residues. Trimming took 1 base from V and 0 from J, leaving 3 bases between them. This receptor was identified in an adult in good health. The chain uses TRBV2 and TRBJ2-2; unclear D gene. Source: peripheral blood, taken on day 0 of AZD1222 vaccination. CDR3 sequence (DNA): TGTGCCAGCAGTGAAGGAGCGAACACCGGGGAGCTGTTTTTT. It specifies CASSEGANTGELFF.